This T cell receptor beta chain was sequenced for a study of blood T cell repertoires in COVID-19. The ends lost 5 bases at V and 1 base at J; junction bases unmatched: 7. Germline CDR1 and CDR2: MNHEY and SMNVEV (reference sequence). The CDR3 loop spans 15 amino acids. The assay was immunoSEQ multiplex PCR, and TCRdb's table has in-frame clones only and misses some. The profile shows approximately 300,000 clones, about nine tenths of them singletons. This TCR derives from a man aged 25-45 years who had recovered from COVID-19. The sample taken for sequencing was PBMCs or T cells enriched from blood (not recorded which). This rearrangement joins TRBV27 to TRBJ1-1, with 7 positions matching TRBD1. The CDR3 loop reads CASSESGTANTEAFF. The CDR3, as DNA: TGTGCCAGCAGTGAGTCCGGGACAGCGAACACTGAAGCTTTCTTT.